The 25 T cell receptor beta chains reported below all come from one sample, sequenced in a study of T cell repertoires in cytomegalovirus infection. These receptors have no known antigen. One entry per CDR3 protein results from TCRdb running MiXCR on the reads. The table shows about 830,000 distinct CDR3 sequences, with 32% occurring only once. The source was cultured CD8+ T cells from PBMCs, collected from culture after CMV antigen stimulation. These receptors originate from a human donor in good health (CMV status not recorded). Some clones in this sample may be carry-over from other donors' samples.

This clonotype was seen a handful of times. This chain links TRBV7-2 with TRBJ2-2; D gene uncertain. The length of the CDR3 is 14 residues. The germline V gene encodes CDR1 SGHTA and CDR2 FQGNSA. Trimming removed 1 base at V and 4 bases at J, with 7 bases between. The CDR3 coding sequence is TGTGCCAGCAGCTTAGACGGAACCACCGGGGAGCTGTTTTTT. Its protein product is CASSLDGTTGELFF.

The chain joins TRBV24-1 to TRBJ1-5; TRBD1 might be the D (5 bases). V lost 2 bases, J lost 2 bases, and 12 bases lay in between. The CDR3 runs to 16 residues. The germline V gene has CDR1 KGHDR and CDR2 SFDVKD. CDR3 amino acids: CATSDSGGGRNQPQHF. In DNA form, the CDR3 reads TGTGCCACCAGTGATTCTGGGGGGGGTCGCAATCAGCCCCAGCATTTT.

The chain recombines TRBV24-1 with TRBJ2-3, with D perhaps TRBD1 or TRBD2 (5 bases each). Germline lookup yields CDR1 KGHDR and CDR2 SFDVKD. Trimming shortened V by 10 bases and J by 6 bases, and 10 bases separated the two germline ends. The CDR3 covers 11 residues. This chain's CDR3 is CATGEGDTQYF. The CDR3 DNA reads TGTGCCACGGGAGAGGGGGATACGCAGTATTTT.

The chain uses TRBV7-9 and TRBJ2-5, with D maybe TRBD1 (5 bases). Germline V gene sequence: CDR1 SEHNR, CDR2 FQNEAQ (reference sequence). This CDR3 is built from 15 residues. V lost 5 bases, J lost 1 base, and 14 bases lay in between. The CDR3 region is CASSQNRRTQETQYF. CDR3 nucleotides: TGTGCCAGCAGCCAGAACAGGAGAACCCAAGAGACCCAGTACTTC.

Turning to this clonotype: At one end, the junction sequence differs from germline, possibly due to a read error. The rearrangement uses TRBV7-9 and TRBJ1-4; TRBD1 matches 7 bases. Germline V gene sequence: CDR1 SEHNR, CDR2 FQNEAQ (reference sequence). The CDR3 extends over 14 amino acids. CDR3 region: CASSFTGTVSTLLF. CDR3 nucleotides: TGTGCCAGCAGCTTCACCGGGACAGTTAGTACTCTGTTATTT. Looking up the rest from reference TRBV7-9 and TRBJ1-4 gives the full variable domain: DTGVSQNPRHKITKRGQNVTFRCDPISEHNRLYWYRQTLGQGPEFLTYFQNEAQLEKSRLLSDRFSAERPKGSFSTLEIQRTEQGDSAMYLCASSFTGTVSTLLFGSGTQLSVL.

This clonotype was counted a few times. The chain carries TRBV4-1 and TRBJ2-1; D may be TRBD2 (7 bases). Germline CDR1 is MGHRA and CDR2 is YSYEKL. Trimming shortened V by 0 bases and J by 1 base, and 16 bases separated the two germline ends. The CDR3 contains 18 residues. As DNA, the CDR3 is TGCGCCAGCAGCCAAGAAGGGGGAATCGGGGGGTCCTACAATGAGCAGTTCTTC. Amino acids: CASSQEGGIGGSYNEQFF.

The rearrangement uses TRBV12-3 or TRBV12-4 and TRBJ2-3, with 16 nucleotides matching TRBD2. V trimming: 5 bases; J trimming: 4 bases; junction bases outside the gene matches: 3. This CDR3 spans 16 amino acids. The CDR3 protein is CASSRGLAGGADTQYF. In DNA, the CDR3 is TGTGCCAGCAGTCGGGGACTAGCGGGGGGGGCAGATACGCAGTATTTT.

The J gene is TRBJ2-1, the V gene TRBV27; 7 bases map to TRBD1. With 7 bases clipped from V and 2 bases from J, the junction kept 14 bases outside the gene matches. This CDR3 contains 17 residues. The V gene's germline CDR1 is MNHEY and CDR2 SMNVEV (reference sequence). CDR3 sequence (DNA): TGTGCCAGCACCCCCTGGGGCGACAGGGAACCCTACAATGAGCAGTTCTTC. It translates to CASTPWGDREPYNEQFF.

The chain links TRBV18 to TRBJ2-1; 11 positions agree with TRBD2. The CDR3 runs to 16 residues. The junction had 1 base not matched to a gene; V was cut back by 0 bases and J by 3 bases. The germline CDR1 and CDR2 sequences are KGHSH and LQKENI. Here the CDR3 DNA reads TGTGCCAGCTCACCACCACTAGCGGGGGTCTACAATGAGCAGTTCTTC. Its protein is CASSPPLAGVYNEQFF.

The V gene is TRBV3-1, the J gene TRBJ1-1, with D perhaps TRBD1 (5 bases). The CDR3 consists of 16 residues. Germline V gene data show CDR1 as LGHDT and CDR2 as YNNKEL (reference sequence). With 1 base removed from V and 6 bases from J, the gap between germline ends came to 18 bases. CDR3 sequence reads: CASSQAPQGLIAEAFF. The CDR3 DNA follows: TGTGCCAGCAGCCAAGCCCCCCAGGGTTTAATCGCTGAAGCTTTCTTT.

This chain links TRBV14 with TRBJ2-7; 7 nucleotides line up with TRBD1. The CDR3 has 15 residues. Per germline, CDR1 SGHDN and CDR2 FVKESK. Losses at the gene ends were 1 base for V and 4 bases for J; bases not matched to a gene: 7. The CDR3 DNA is TGTGCCAGCAGCCAAGGGCCCGGGACAGATTACGAGCAGTACGTC. The encoded protein is CASSQGPGTDYEQYV.

As concerns this clonotype: One end of the junction fails to match germline, which may point to a read error. This chain connects TRBV7-6 to TRBJ2-7; TRBD1 might be the D (6 bases). Germline CDR1 is SGHVS and CDR2 is FNYEAQ. The CDR3 contains 15 residues. CDR3 sequence: CASSLAQGSPYGQYF. The CDR3 region has the DNA TGTGCCAGCAGCTTAGCGCAGGGGTCTCCCTACGGGCAGTACTTC.

This chain connects TRBV28 to TRBJ2-1; 8 bases map to TRBD1. Trimming removed 6 bases from V and 9 bases from J; junction bases left unmatched: 10. The CDR3 covers 14 residues. CDR1 and CDR2 (germline): MDHEN, SYDVKM. CDR3 sequence (DNA): TGTGCCAGCAGGACAGGGGTCTCGAGGGGTGAGCAGTTCTTC. Translation: CASRTGVSRGEQFF.

This clonotype was seen a handful of times. The V call is TRBV28, the J call TRBJ2-1, with 7 bases identical to TRBD1. With V trimmed by 3 bases and J by 3 bases, 5 bases remained unmatched. Germline CDR1 and CDR2: MDHEN and SYDVKM. The CDR3 has 15 residues. CDR3 loop: CASSFLQGLYNEQFF. The CDR3 DNA reads TGTGCCAGCAGTTTCTTACAGGGGCTCTACAATGAGCAGTTCTTC.

This clonotype has more than one count but fewer than ten. The V and J genes are TRBV7-2 and TRBJ2-4; D possibly corresponds to TRBD2 (5 bases). Germline CDR1 is SGHTA and CDR2 is FQGNSA. The CDR3 spans 14 residues. With 1 base removed from V and 7 bases from J, the gap between germline ends came to 11 bases. The CDR3 DNA reads as TGTGCCAGCAGCTTAGGGGCCCCGGGGAACATTCAGTACTTC. The encoded protein is CASSLGAPGNIQYF.

The rearrangement links TRBV14 to TRBJ2-3; 8 bases line up with TRBD2. There are 17 residues in the CDR3. Losses at the gene ends were 0 bases for V and 6 bases for J; bases not matched to a gene: 11. Germline CDR1 SGHDN, CDR2 FVKESK. CDR3 in amino acids: CASSQEAGGGPGDTQYF. The CDR3 region has the DNA TGTGCCAGCAGCCAAGAAGCAGGCGGGGGGCCGGGGGATACGCAGTATTTT.

There are many counts of this clonotype. This chain links TRBV12-3 or TRBV12-4 with TRBJ2-5; 9 bases match TRBD2. The CDR3 runs to 15 residues. The J segment lost 5 bases and the V segment lost 5 bases, leaving 9 bases of the junction unmatched. CDR3 protein: CASSPQRGEGETQYF. In DNA form, the CDR3 reads TGTGCCAGCAGTCCGCAGCGGGGGGAGGGGGAGACCCAGTACTTC.

This clonotype was seen a single time. This chain uses TRBV6-5 with TRBJ2-1; 8 bases map to TRBD2. V shed 0 bases, J shed 2 bases, and the junction held 9 bases outside the gene matches. The CDR3 is 18 amino acids. Germline V gene sequence: CDR1 MNHEY, CDR2 SVGAGI. CDR3 sequence reads: CASSYSRLAITAYNEQFF. In DNA, the CDR3 is TGTGCCAGCAGTTACTCGCGACTAGCGATAACCGCCTACAATGAGCAGTTCTTC.

This clonotype has just a few counts. The rearrangement uses TRBV27 and TRBJ1-2; no firm D call. The germline V gene has CDR1 MNHEY and CDR2 SMNVEV (reference sequence). Trimming took off 6 bases at V and 0 bases at J, with 14 bases between the two ends. This CDR3 comprises 15 residues. The CDR3 is CASSTTNPPNYGYTF. The DNA of the CDR3 is TGTGCCAGCAGCACCACAAACCCCCCTAACTATGGCTACACCTTC.

Worth noting for this clonotype: A much bigger clone sits one base away, suggesting this may be a read error. The gene calls are TRBV7-6 and TRBJ1-5; 7 bases are a match to TRBD1. The CDR3 runs 19 residues. From germline, CDR1 is SGHVS and CDR2 FNYEAQ. CDR3 bases: TGTGCCAGCAGCTTAGAGGTGACAGGGAAATTCCTCGGCAATCGGCCCCAGCATTTT. Its translation is CASSLEVTGKFLGNRPQHF.

The sample holds many counts of this clonotype. This rearrangement joins TRBV7-9 to TRBJ1-4; 7 bases fit TRBD1. Per the germline V gene, CDR1 is SEHNR and CDR2 is FQNEAQ (reference sequence). Trimming at V came to 5 bases and at J to 3 bases, leaving 12 bases not matched to a gene. The CDR3 spans 17 residues. The CDR3 is CASSPGGQGKANEKLFF. The CDR3 nucleotides read TGTGCCAGCAGCCCAGGGGGGCAGGGTAAAGCTAATGAAAAACTGTTTTTT.

This clonotype was seen repeatedly, ten times or more. V gene TRBV7-6 combines with J gene TRBJ2-2; tentatively, D is TRBD2 (5 bases). Germline loops: CDR1 SGHVS, CDR2 FNYEAQ. The CDR3 has 16 residues. Trimming took 1 base from V and 5 from J, leaving 14 bases between them. The CDR3 reads CASSLVWVSGTGELFF. For the CDR3, the DNA is TGTGCCAGCAGCTTAGTGTGGGTTTCGGGGACCGGGGAGCTGTTTTTT.

This clonotype was detected a few times. This rearrangement joins TRBV9 to TRBJ2-1, with 7 bases identical to TRBD2. This CDR3 has 15 amino acids. Germline lookup yields CDR1 SGDLS and CDR2 YYNGEE. Germline trimming cut 5 bases from V and 4 bases from J; bases unmatched to any gene: 9. CDR3 amino acids: CASRVFGGGYNEQFF. The CDR3, as DNA: TGTGCCAGCAGGGTATTTGGCGGGGGTTACAATGAGCAGTTCTTC.

The V gene is TRBV5-1, the J gene TRBJ2-3; D possibly corresponds to TRBD1 (6 bases). The germline CDR1 and CDR2 sequences are SGHRS and YFSETQ. The CDR3 totals 14 residues. Trimming removed 2 bases at V and 4 bases at J, with 11 bases between. This CDR3 reads CASSFRQVSDTQYF. The CDR3 bases are TGCGCCAGCAGCTTTAGACAGGTCTCAGATACGCAGTATTTT.

A note on this clonotype: An end of the junction differs from the germline gene, which may be a read error. The gene calls are TRBV7-7 and TRBJ2-2, with 11 positions matching TRBD2. The CDR3 covers 20 residues. The germline gives CDR1 SSHAT, CDR2 FNYEAQ (reference sequence). CDR3 coding DNA: TGTGCTAGCAGCTTATTCCCCGGGACTAGCGGCAACGGGGACACCGGGGAGCTGTTTTTT. This codes for CASSLFPGTSGNGDTGELFF.